This TCR beta chain was obtained from a study of blood T cell repertoires in COVID-19. Study information: The United States, Italy and Spain provided the acute and convalescent COVID-19 samples. PBMCs, B-cell-depleted T cells, or T cells were the source of the cDNA or gDNA that made up the material.

Per germline, CDR1 MNHEY and CDR2 SVGAGI. The V segment lost 6 bases and the J segment 2 bases; nucleotides outside the gene matches: 5. There are 15 residues in the CDR3. Original analysis: Reference gene primers were amplified, and this amplification served to estimate nucleated cell counts. Produced via immunoSEQ multiplex PCR; TCRdb's table is partial and in-frame only. V, J and clone size were drawn from that table, and D and trimming were deduced from the DNA. The sample has around 260,000 clones, roughly 90% seen once. The chain joins TRBV6-5 to TRBJ2-3, with 10 nucleotides matching TRBD2. The specimen was peripheral blood. The source is a human donor in a cohort sampled during active COVID-19. The CDR3 region is CASRRAGGATDTQYF. CDR3 nucleotides: TGTGCCAGCAGGCGAGCGGGAGGGGCCACAGATACGCAGTATTTT.